Below, 18 T cell receptor beta chains from the same sample are listed, as sequenced in a study of cytomegalovirus exposure and HLA in healthy donors. Sequencing used immunoSEQ multiplex PCR; TCRdb keeps in-frame clones, though not all of them. The sample has 190,000 or so clones; 84% are singletons. Specimen: PBMCs. These receptors were taken from a woman aged 18-30 years in good health and CMV-seropositive.

This chain connects TRBV5-4 to TRBJ2-3, with 9 bases fitting TRBD2. Losses at the gene ends were 2 bases for V and 2 bases for J; bases not matched to a gene: 6. CDR1 and CDR2 from the germline V gene are SGHNT and YYREEE (reference sequence). The CDR3 is 16 residues long. The CDR3 nucleotides are TGTGCCAGCAGCTTTGGGGCGGGGGGGCCCACAGATACGCAGTATTTT. Translated, it gives CASSFGAGGPTDTQYF.

The rearrangement joins TRBV18 to TRBJ2-7; D uncertain. CDR3 length equals 15 residues. V was pared by 3 bases and J by 6 bases, with 18 bases between. Germline V lookup: CDR1 KGHSH, CDR2 LQKENI. Here the CDR3 reads CASSPPPRLRSEQYF. CDR3 bases: TGTGCCAGCTCACCCCCCCCAAGGCTGAGGAGCGAGCAGTACTTC.

This chain connects TRBV29-1 to TRBJ2-7; 10 bases are a match to TRBD1. Germline V gene data show CDR1 as SQVTM and CDR2 as ANQGSEA. The J segment lost 6 bases and the V segment lost 6 bases, leaving 8 bases of the junction unmatched. The length of the CDR3 is 13 residues. The CDR3 spells CSVRDRGIGEQYF. The CDR3 coding sequence is TGCAGCGTCCGGGACAGGGGTATTGGCGAGCAGTACTTC.

This clone showed up just once. This chain connects TRBV27 to TRBJ1-3, with a possible D match to TRBD1 (5 bases). The CDR3 covers 13 residues. Germline CDR1 reads MNHEY; CDR2 reads SMNVEV (reference sequence). V was trimmed by 10 bases and J by 4 bases, leaving 14 bases between them. CDR3 bases: TGTGCCACTCGTCCAGGGTCCGGAAACACCATATATTTT. This encodes CATRPGSGNTIYF.

The chain has TRBV5-6 and TRBJ2-5; a possible D gene is TRBD1 (7 bases). CDR1 is SGHDT, CDR2 YYEEEE, per germline. The CDR3 runs 14 residues. Deletions cut 4 bases from V and 2 bases from J, with 12 bases between. The CDR3 coding sequence is TGTGCCAGCAGCCGACAGGGAGGTCAAGAGACCCAGTACTTC. Translating gives CASSRQGGQETQYF.

The rearrangement uses TRBV19 and TRBJ1-2; D possibly corresponds to TRBD1 (6 bases). The germline gives CDR1 LNHDA, CDR2 SQIVND (reference sequence). The CDR3 is 14 amino acids. The V and J ends lost 5 bases and 6 bases respectively, with 16 bases between them. DNA of the CDR3: TGTGCCAGTAGTTATCTACAGGGCGACAATGGCTACACCTTC. Its protein is CASSYLQGDNGYTF.

This chain connects TRBV5-1 to TRBJ1-6; weak D call: TRBD1 (6 bases). CDR1 SGHRS and CDR2 YFSETQ come from the germline V gene. V was trimmed by 4 bases and J by 9 bases, leaving 17 bases between them. The CDR3 contains 15 residues. CDR3 sequence reads: CASSPDGGRSSPLHF. CDR3 nucleotides: TGCGCCAGCAGCCCCGACGGGGGGCGAAGTTCACCCCTCCACTTT.

The rearrangement joins TRBV27 to TRBJ1-6; 11 bases agree with TRBD1. The CDR3 is 15 residues long. The J segment lost 7 bases and the V segment lost 3 bases, leaving 2 bases of the junction unmatched. The germline gives CDR1 MNHEY, CDR2 SMNVEV (reference sequence). CDR3 nucleotides: TGTGCCAGCAGTTTTGGGACAGGGGGAAATTCACCCCTCCACTTT. Translation gives CASSFGTGGNSPLHF.

J is TRBJ2-3 and V is TRBV6-5; TRBD2 agrees at 10 bases. The V gene's germline CDR1 is MNHEY and CDR2 SVGAGI. V lost 6 bases to trimming and J lost 5 bases; unmatched junction nucleotides: 8. The CDR3 covers 15 residues. CDR3 coding DNA: TGTGCCAGCAGCCCTCATATAGCGGGGGGAGATACGCAGTATTTT. Translated, it gives CASSPHIAGGDTQYF.

The rearrangement links TRBV10-3 to TRBJ1-4; 9 bases agree with TRBD1. The V and J ends lost 3 bases and 10 bases, in that order; junction bases with no gene match: 12. CDR3 length equals 16 residues. Germline CDR1 ENHRY, CDR2 SYGVKD. CDR3 nucleotides: TGTGCCATCAGTGATACCGCCGGCTCGGACAGGGGAAAACTGTTTTTT. Translation: CAISDTAGSDRGKLFF.

V gene TRBV27 combines with J gene TRBJ1-6; D perhaps matches TRBD1 (5 bases). The CDR3 is made up of 13 amino acids. From germline, CDR1 is MNHEY and CDR2 SMNVEV (reference sequence). V dropped 6 bases and J dropped 16 bases, with 19 bases sitting between them. The CDR3 DNA is TGTGCCAGCAGCCCCATCCCCGAAGGGGATCTCCACTTT. Residues: CASSPIPEGDLHF.

The gene calls are TRBV4-1 and TRBJ1-1, with 7 bases fitting TRBD1. J lost 5 bases, V lost 4 bases, and 7 bases had no gene match. The CDR3 runs to 14 residues. Germline V gives CDR1 MGHRA, CDR2 YSYEKL. The CDR3 reads CASSPLDRETEAFF. As DNA, the CDR3 is TGCGCCAGCAGCCCCCTTGACAGGGAAACTGAAGCTTTCTTT.

The chain is built from TRBV6-1 and TRBJ2-2, with 10 bases identical to TRBD1. V gave up 3 bases and J gave up 7 bases; unmatched junction bases: 14. CDR1 is MNHNS and CDR2 is SASEGT in the germline V gene. CDR3 length: 18 amino acids. The CDR3 here is CASSDIHWGQGSNGELFF. CDR3 nucleotides: TGTGCCAGCAGTGATATTCATTGGGGACAGGGGTCCAACGGGGAGCTGTTTTTT.

V gene TRBV4-2 combines with J gene TRBJ2-3, with 12 bases aligning to TRBD2. Trimming at V came to 3 bases and at J to 0 bases, leaving 10 bases not matched to a gene. Germline CDR1 is LGHNA and CDR2 is YNFKEQ. The CDR3 loop spans 19 amino acids. Here the CDR3 reads CASSQSGLAGFTSTDTQYF. In nucleotides, the CDR3 is TGTGCCAGCAGCCAGAGTGGACTAGCGGGGTTCACTAGCACAGATACGCAGTATTTT.

J is TRBJ2-1 and V is TRBV29-1; 7 bases agree with TRBD2. This CDR3 has 12 residues. J gave up 10 bases and V 7 bases, and 10 bases lay outside the gene matches. Germline V CDR1 and CDR2: SQVTM, ANQGSEA. The CDR3 protein is CSAGRAGREQFF. In DNA form, the CDR3 reads TGCAGCGCTGGGAGAGCGGGGCGGGAGCAGTTCTTC.

This clone came up once. The CDR3 region is CASRDRENYGYTF. Here the CDR3 DNA reads TGTGCCAGCAGGGACAGGGAGAACTATGGCTACACCTTC. This rearrangement joins TRBV13 to TRBJ1-2, with 8 bases aligning to TRBD1. CDR3 size: 13 residues. The V and J ends lost 6 bases and 2 bases, in that order; junction bases with no gene match: 2. The germline V gene encodes CDR1 PRHDT and CDR2 FYEKMQ (reference sequence).

This chain uses TRBV2 with TRBJ1-4, with D possibly TRBD1 on 5 matching bases. V was pared by 11 bases and J by 4 bases, with 14 bases between. The CDR3 is made up of 13 amino acids. Germline CDR1 is SNHLY and CDR2 is FYNNEI. Here the CDR3 reads CAAQRGGNEKLFF. The CDR3 DNA sequence: TGTGCCGCACAGCGGGGGGGTAATGAAAAACTGTTTTTT.

CDR3 bases: TGCGCCAGCAGCCAAGGGGCGGGACAGAGGAATTCACCCCTCCACTTT. Translated: CASSQGAGQRNSPLHF. This chain uses TRBV4-1 with TRBJ1-6, with 7 positions matching TRBD1. This CDR3 is built from 16 residues. Germline CDR1 and CDR2: MGHRA and YSYEKL. Losses at the gene ends were 1 base for V and 7 bases for J; bases not matched to a gene: 7.